Below, 20 T cell receptor beta chains from the same sample are listed, as sequenced in a study of identical twins. TCRdb re-derived calls from the 5' RACE reads in MiXCR, one entry per CDR3 protein. Of 450,000 or so distinct CDR3 sequences listed, 11% to 15% are singletons. The sample was also reused in another study, on yellow fever vaccine responses in identical twins.

The specimen was CD4+ T cells sorted from blood. The receptors were gathered from a woman between 18 and 30 years old in good health.

This clonotype has ten or more counts. The chain uses TRBV12-3 or TRBV12-4 and TRBJ1-1; D gene uncertain. The CDR3 is 12 amino acids. The ends were cut back, 1 base at V and 6 bases at J, with 6 bases in the middle. DNA for the CDR3: TGTGCCAGCAGTTTAGAGGGAGCTGAAGCTTTCTTT. Amino acid sequence: CASSLEGAEAFF.

This clonotype was seen a few times. V gene TRBV24-1 combines with J gene TRBJ1-1; TRBD1 agrees at 8 bases. After removal of 9 bases from V and 1 base from J, the junction contained 3 bases not matched to a gene. CDR3 length: 13 amino acids. Germline CDR1 and CDR2: KGHDR and SFDVKD. This chain's CDR3 is CATAGTGNTEAFF. The DNA of the CDR3 is TGTGCCACCGCTGGGACAGGGAACACTGAAGCTTTCTTT.

This clonotype was picked up a small number of times. This sequence joins TRBV28 and TRBJ2-1; D perhaps matches TRBD2 (7 bases). The V end was cut by 2 bases, the J end by 8 bases, with 22 bases between. Germline CDR1 and CDR2: MDHEN and SYDVKM. The CDR3 is made up of 17 amino acids. The DNA for the CDR3 is TGTGCCAGCAGTTTAGCGCTAGGGGGGGGGCCTAGCGATGAGCAGTTCTTC. Translation gives CASSLALGGGPSDEQFF.

This clonotype has more than one count but fewer than ten. Relative to the germline gene, one junction end is altered; a read error may explain this. The chain carries TRBV29-1 and TRBJ1-2, with D perhaps matching TRBD1 (6 bases). Per germline, CDR1 SQVTM and CDR2 ANQGSEA. The CDR3 covers 11 residues. The CDR3 coding sequence is TGCAGCCTTGACACAGGGTCTGGCTACACCTTC. Translating gives CSLDTGSGYTF.

A single count supports this clonotype. The chain carries TRBV20-1 and TRBJ2-1, with 10 positions matching TRBD2. Per germline, CDR1 DFQATT and CDR2 SNEGSKA (reference sequence). With 6 bases clipped from V and 5 bases from J, the junction kept 7 bases outside the gene matches. The CDR3 runs to 14 residues. The CDR3 DNA sequence: TGCAGTGCGCCACCACTAGCGGGGAACAATGAGCAGTTCTTC. Translated, it gives CSAPPLAGNNEQFF.

The CDR3 is CAISESPGARETQYF. The CDR3 nucleotides read TGTGCCATCAGTGAGTCGCCGGGAGCCCGAGAGACCCAGTACTTC. J is TRBJ2-5 and V is TRBV10-3; D possibly corresponds to TRBD2 (6 bases). The CDR3 is 15 amino acids. Trimming left V 0 bases short and J 4 bases short, with 12 bases between. Germline V lookup: CDR1 ENHRY, CDR2 SYGVKD.

In its sample, this clonotype was seen a few times. The V and J genes are TRBV20-1 and TRBJ2-3; 12 bases line up with TRBD2. The CDR3 spans 14 residues. CDR1 and CDR2 (germline): DFQATT, SNEGSKA (reference sequence). J was trimmed by 6 bases and V by 5 bases; bases with no gene match: 6. The CDR3 DNA reads TGCAGTGCTCGGACTAGCGGGGCCGGGGATACGCAGTATTTT. This gives the protein CSARTSGAGDTQYF.

This clonotype was seen more than once but under ten times. The chain couples TRBV6-2 or TRBV6-3 to TRBJ2-7, with TRBD1 matching 9 bases. Looked up from germline, CDR1 is MNHEY and CDR2 is SVGEGT. The CDR3 loop spans 16 amino acids. J was trimmed by 4 bases and V by 5 bases; bases with no gene match: 12. The CDR3 DNA reads TGTGCCAGCAGTCGTATGCCGGGACAGGGTTTGTACGAGCAGTACTTC. Translating it yields CASSRMPGQGLYEQYF.

This clonotype was seen a few times. The chain joins TRBV5-1 to TRBJ2-7; no reliable D call. Germline V lookup: CDR1 SGHRS, CDR2 YFSETQ. The CDR3 is 12 amino acids. V lost 8 bases to trimming and J lost 5 bases, with 14 bases between them. CDR3 DNA: TGCGCCAGTGCAGTAAACTACAACGAGCAGTACTTC. This encodes CASAVNYNEQYF.

This clonotype was recorded a few times. The chain is built from TRBV7-2 and TRBJ1-2, with a tentative D call TRBD1 (5 bases). CDR1 and CDR2 from the germline V gene are SGHTA and FQGNSA. The CDR3 consists of 15 residues. V lost 1 base and J 2 bases, leaving 11 bases between the germline ends. CDR3 sequence: CASSLGGAKNYGYTF. The CDR3 bases are TGTGCCAGCAGCTTAGGAGGGGCGAAGAACTATGGCTACACCTTC. Full variable domain (rest looked up from reference TRBV7-2 and TRBJ1-2): GAGVSQSPSNKVTEKGKDVELRCDPISGHTALYWYRQSLGQGLEFLIYFQGNSAPDKSGLPSDRFSAERTGGSVSTLTIQRTQQEDSAVYLCASSLGGAKNYGYTFGSGTRLTVV.

This clonotype was counted at least ten times. This chain connects TRBV12-3 or TRBV12-4 to TRBJ2-3; the match to TRBD2 covers 9 bases. V lost 1 base to trimming and J lost 4 bases; unmatched junction nucleotides: 6. This CDR3 has 16 residues. The CDR3 nucleotides are TGTGCCAGCAGTTTAGGGAGCGGGGGGCCATCAGATACGCAGTATTTT. This codes for CASSLGSGGPSDTQYF.

This clonotype occurred a few times. The chain is built from TRBV7-2 and TRBJ2-2; no definite D call. Germline V gene lookup returns CDR1 SGHTA and CDR2 FQGNSA. The V gene lost 5 bases and the J gene lost 4 bases, with 11 bases spanning the gap. The CDR3 is 14 residues long. CDR3 in DNA: TGTGCCAGCAGCGGCGGACCAATCACCGGGGAGCTGTTTTTT. It encodes CASSGGPITGELFF.

This clonotype was counted a few times. The chain recombines TRBV7-9 with TRBJ2-7; no firm D call. The V end lost 3 bases, the J end lost 8 bases, and 26 bases lay between the germline ends. The germline gives CDR1 SEHNR, CDR2 FQNEAQ (reference sequence). The CDR3 is 17 amino acids. In nucleotides, the CDR3 is TGTGCCAGCAGCTTCAATGGGCCCGGCCCTTTGGTAGTTCAGCAGTACTTC. Translating it yields CASSFNGPGPLVVQQYF.

Turning to this clonotype: At one of its ends the junction is not consistent with the germline gene, which may arise from a read error. The V gene is TRBV6-1, the J gene TRBJ2-5, with 7 bases aligning to TRBD2. Germline V gives CDR1 MNHNS, CDR2 SASEGT. The length of the CDR3 is 11 residues. CDR3: CASSEQGPGGF. Here the CDR3 DNA reads TGTGCCAGCAGTGAACAGGGCCCGGGGGGCTTC.

The table lists this clonotype with a few counts. The V call is TRBV11-2, the J call TRBJ1-1, with 9 bases fitting TRBD1. Looked up from germline, CDR1 is SGHAT and CDR2 is FQNNGV. After removal of 5 bases from V and 4 bases from J, the junction contained 5 bases not matched to a gene. The CDR3 loop spans 14 amino acids. The DNA for the CDR3 is TGTGCCAGCAGCCAGACAGGGGGGAGCACTGAAGCTTTCTTT. Translation gives CASSQTGGSTEAFF.

This clonotype came up a few times. This chain connects TRBV29-1 to TRBJ1-1; 12 bases match TRBD1. Germline assignment: CDR1 SQVTM and CDR2 ANQGSEA. The CDR3 loop spans 14 amino acids. V lost 6 bases, J lost 3 bases, and 5 bases stayed unmatched. For the CDR3, the DNA is TGCAGCGTGGGGACAGGGGGCGTTGACACTGAAGCTTTCTTT. It specifies CSVGTGGVDTEAFF.

This clonotype was recorded many times. This sequence joins TRBV12-3 or TRBV12-4 and TRBJ2-5, with D tentatively TRBD1 (7 bases). Trimming removed 5 bases from V and 3 bases from J, with 16 bases in between. This CDR3 contains 15 residues. CDR3 coding DNA: TGTGCCAGCAGTCAACAGGGGAGGATTGAAGAGACCCAGTACTTC. It yields the protein CASSQQGRIEETQYF.

The chain links TRBV5-8 to TRBJ2-5; D might be TRBD2 (6 bases). Germline lookup yields CDR1 SGHTS and CDR2 YDEGEE. Trimming shortened V by 7 bases and J by 3 bases, and 13 bases separated the two germline ends. The CDR3 length is 13 residues. CDR3 sequence: CASDWGGEETQYF. Here the CDR3 DNA reads TGTGCCAGCGATTGGGGCGGGGAAGAGACCCAGTACTTC.

This rearrangement joins TRBV2 to TRBJ1-5; D call uncertain. The germline V and J ends were trimmed by 3 bases and 5 bases, with 11 bases remaining between them. Per the germline V gene, CDR1 is SNHLY and CDR2 is FYNNEI. The CDR3 consists of 14 residues. The CDR3 coding sequence is TGTGCCAGCAGTGATACCGGGGTTCATCAGCCCCAGCATTTT. Its translation is CASSDTGVHQPQHF.

This sequence joins TRBV29-1 and TRBJ2-7; 12 bases align to TRBD2. CDR3 length: 14 residues. V gave up 7 bases and J gave up 9 bases; unmatched junction bases: 13. Germline CDR1 is SQVTM and CDR2 is ANQGSEA. The CDR3 DNA follows: TGCAGCGCCACCCCTGATCTAGCGGGAGGGGGGCAGTACTTC. Its protein is CSATPDLAGGGQYF.